The clone carrying this T cell receptor beta chain is a singleton in its sample. Its specificity is unknown. Germline CDR1 is SEHNR and CDR2 is FQNEAQ (reference sequence). Trimming stripped 2 bases from V and 5 bases from J, with 1 base between. This CDR3 is built from 10 residues. The data were taken from a study of cytomegalovirus exposure and HLA in healthy donors. The method was immunoSEQ multiplex PCR; TCRdb's version includes in-frame clones alone and lacks a portion of them. This sample has 150,000 to 200,000 clones, with approximately 89% found just once. Overall study findings and caveats: It was reportedly the case that the classifier diagnosed cytomegalovirus status with high specificity and sensitivity. In vitro work confirmed that a few CMV-associated chains recognize CMV antigens.

The chain has TRBV7-9 and TRBJ2-7; D is ambiguous. This clonotype was sampled from a man aged 30 to 45 in good health and CMV-seropositive. Sequencing used PBMCs. CDR3 residues: CASSLHEQYF. For the CDR3, the DNA is TGTGCCAGCAGCTTACACGAGCAGTACTTC.